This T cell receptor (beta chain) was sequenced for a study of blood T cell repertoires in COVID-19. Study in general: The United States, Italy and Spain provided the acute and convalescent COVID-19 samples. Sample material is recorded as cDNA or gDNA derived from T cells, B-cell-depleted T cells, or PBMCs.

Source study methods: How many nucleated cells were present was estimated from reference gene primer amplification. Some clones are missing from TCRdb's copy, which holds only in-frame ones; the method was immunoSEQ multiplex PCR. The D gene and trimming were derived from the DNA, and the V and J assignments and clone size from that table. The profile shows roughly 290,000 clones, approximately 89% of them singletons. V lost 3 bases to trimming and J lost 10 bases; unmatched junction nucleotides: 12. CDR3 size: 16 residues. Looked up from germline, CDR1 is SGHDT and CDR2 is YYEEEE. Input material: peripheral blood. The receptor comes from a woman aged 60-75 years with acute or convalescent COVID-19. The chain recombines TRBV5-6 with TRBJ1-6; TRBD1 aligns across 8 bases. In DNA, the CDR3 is TGTGCCAGCAGCTGGGCGACAGGGGTACAGAGATCACCCCTCCACTTT. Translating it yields CASSWATGVQRSPLHF.